This paragraph reports one TCR beta chain. The antigen remains unidentified. The CDR3 has 14 amino acids. Germline loops: CDR1 SGHKS, CDR2 YYEKEE (reference sequence). V gave up 1 base and J gave up 7 bases, with 15 bases separating them. This specimen belongs to a study of cytomegalovirus exposure and HLA in healthy donors. Findings and limits, study-wide: As a later analysis revealed, the rate of TCR association differed by HLA locus, with DRB1 most and HLA-C fewest. HLA allele associations emerged for some 16,000 TCR beta sequences in a later analysis, at 0.05 false discovery rate.

13 Jbeta primers and 60 Vbeta primers were used for the PCR. TCRdb's table, derived via immunoSEQ multiplex PCR, lists solely in-frame clones and lacks some. The sample includes 84,000 or so clones, around four fifths of them seen just once. The TCR was taken from a male donor in good health and CMV-seronegative. The sample consisted of PBMCs. V usage is TRBV5-5 and J usage is TRBJ2-7; maybe TRBD2 (6 bases). The CDR3 protein is CASSLMVAGGEQYF. The DNA for the CDR3 is TGTGCCAGCAGCTTGATGGTAGCAGGAGGGGAGCAGTACTTC.